This TCR beta chain was identified in a study of CD8+ T cells in alopecia areata. The count of this clone is one. The CDR3 spans 14 residues. Germline lookup yields CDR1 MGHDK and CDR2 SYGVNS. V lost 6 bases and J 1 base, leaving 13 bases between the germline ends. Sequencing used cDNA as its template, made by extracting RNA and reverse transcribing it. Clones were sequenced by immunoSEQ multiplex PCR, and TCRdb holds only the in-frame ones, with some missing. The repertoire consists of roughly 250,000 clones, with less than 80% occurring once and the leading ten covering roughly 1.2%. This sequence originates from a human donor with alopecia areata. The input for sequencing was CD4+ T cells sorted from blood, taken at week 0. The chain couples TRBV25-1 to TRBJ2-7, with D possibly called TRBD1 or TRBD2 (5 bases each). In DNA, the CDR3 is TGTGCCAGCAGAGGGACGGGGACGTCCTACGAGCAGTACTTC. This codes for CASRGTGTSYEQYF.